These T cell receptor beta chains were read from a single sample in a study of a mutant IDH1 vaccine in newly diagnosed glioma. Antigen specificity for these receptors is unknown. Clones were read by immunoSEQ multiplex PCR, and TCRdb kept only the in-frame ones, dropping some. The table records around 57,000 clones, 89% of them present only once. Sequenced material: PBMCs, taken from a glioma patient whose treatment included an IDH1 peptide vaccine. These receptor sequences come from a man in his forties with glioma. Both conserved end residues are part of each CDR3. The D gene is left open where the match is weak. Clone size is shown for a subset of rows, as once, few, many or a class of expanded clone.

TRBJ2-1 NA NA TRBV30 CAWTQNNEQFF TGTGCCTGGACGCAGAACAATGAGCAGTTCTTC
TRBJ2-5 NA NA TRBV29-1 CSVDPGPRRETQYF TGCAGCGTTGATCCAGGGCCCAGGAGGGAGACCCAGTACTTC
TRBJ1-1 NA NA TRBV7-2 CASSLPIGGAEAFF TGTGCCAGCAGCTTACCCATTGGGGGGGCTGAAGCTTTCTTT
TRBJ2-7 NA NA TRBV28 CASSLSQGWYEQYF TGTGCCAGCAGTTTATCACAGGGTTGGTACGAGCAGTACTTC
TRBJ1-6 NA NA TRBV7-8 CASSPHDPGYNSPLHF TGTGCCAGCAGCCCCCATGATCCGGGCTATAATTCACCCCTCCACTTT
TRBJ2-1 NA NA TRBV7-9 CASADIFSYNEQFF TGTGCCAGCGCGGACATCTTCTCCTACAATGAGCAGTTCTTC
TRBJ2-5 TRBD2 NA TRBV5-6 CASSLEAGGWETQYF TGTGCCAGCAGCTTGGAAGCGGGGGGTTGGGAGACCCAGTACTTC
TRBJ1-1 NA NA TRBV29-1 CSAVVGGRGTEAFF TGCAGCGCTGTGGTTGGAGGGCGCGGTACTGAAGCTTTCTTT
TRBJ1-5 NA NA TRBV19 CASKGRNLINQPQHF TGTGCCAGTAAGGGGCGGAACCTAATAAATCAGCCCCAGCATTTT
TRBJ1-1 NA NA TRBV11-2 CASSLEGSRGTEAFF TGTGCCAGCAGCCTAGAGGGTTCACGTGGCACTGAAGCTTTCTTT
TRBJ1-4 NA NA TRBV5-5 CASSRGGGLEKLFF TGTGCCAGCAGCAGGGGCGGGGGTCTTGAAAAACTGTTTTTT
TRBJ2-3 TRBD2 NA TRBV7-8 CASSTPGGEADTQYF TGTGCCAGCAGTACCCCGGGGGGGGAGGCAGATACGCAGTATTTT
TRBJ1-3 NA few TRBV28 CASSSQTYGNTIYF TGTGCCAGCAGCTCCCAGACGTATGGAAACACCATATATTTT
TRBJ1-1 NA NA TRBV7-9 CASATNPSAEAFF TGTGCCAGCGCTACGAACCCCTCAGCCGAAGCTTTCTTT
TRBJ2-7 NA NA TRBV11-3 CASSLDEARPYEQYF TGTGCCAGCAGCTTAGATGAGGCACGGCCCTACGAGCAGTACTTC
TRBJ2-1 TRBD1 once TRBV9 CASSVVGTGYNEQFF TGTGCCAGCAGCGTAGTTGGGACAGGGTACAATGAGCAGTTCTTC
TRBJ2-1 NA NA TRBV9 CASSVAPNNPGNEQFF TGTGCCAGCAGCGTAGCCCCGAACAACCCAGGGAATGAGCAGTTCTTC
TRBJ1-2 NA NA TRBV5-1 CASGLLTPTGGYTF TGCGCCAGCGGCCTCCTGACACCCACGGGCGGCTACACCTTC
TRBJ1-2 NA NA TRBV27 CASRKNMGYTF TGTGCCAGCAGAAAGAACATGGGGTACACCTTC
TRBJ2-7 TRBD2 NA TRBV11-3 CASSSAGTSYEQYF TGTGCCAGCAGCTCAGCGGGGACCTCCTACGAGCAGTACTTC
TRBJ1-1 NA NA TRBV9 CASSAASGNTEAFF TGTGCCAGCAGTGCAGCAAGTGGCAACACTGAAGCTTTCTTT
TRBJ2-1 TRBD2 NA TRBV5-1 CASSRAGGPGGNEQFF TGCGCCAGCAGCAGAGCGGGGGGGCCCGGAGGCAATGAGCAGTTCTTC
TRBJ2-1 NA NA TRBV28 CASSFQGLRSYNEQFF TGTGCCAGCAGTTTCCAGGGACTTCGTTCCTACAATGAGCAGTTCTTC
TRBJ2-1 TRBD1 NA TRBV9 CASSPWTGLDEQFF TGTGCCAGCAGCCCTTGGACAGGGTTGGATGAGCAGTTCTTC
TRBJ1-1 NA once TRBV6-1 CASRLSLTAFF TGTGCCAGCAGGCTGAGTTTGACGGCTTTCTTT
TRBJ1-3 NA NA TRBV9 CASSVGSRVRGNTIYF TGTGCCAGCAGCGTTGGGAGCAGGGTTAGAGGAAACACCATATATTTT
TRBJ2-7 TRBD1 NA TRBV6-1 CASSNTGGTYEQYF TGTGCCAGCAGTAACACAGGGGGCACCTACGAGCAGTACTTC
TRBJ2-7 NA NA TRBV5-1 CASSSGPFYEQYF TGCGCCAGCAGCTCGGGACCCTTCTACGAGCAGTACTTC
TRBJ1-5 TRBD1 NA TRBV7-9 CASSLGTGGEGNQPQHF TGTGCCAGCAGCTTAGGGACAGGGGGCGAAGGCAATCAGCCCCAGCATTTT
TRBJ1-2 NA NA TRBV7-9 CASSSPGGVSYTF TGTGCCAGCAGCTCCCCGGGGGGGGTAAGCTACACCTTC
TRBJ2-3 TRBD2 NA TRBV9 CASSDLAGTTDTQYF TGTGCCAGCAGCGATCTAGCGGGGACCACAGATACGCAGTATTTT
TRBJ1-5 TRBD1 NA TRBV19 CATEDRPYNQPQHF TGTGCCACCGAGGACAGGCCCTACAATCAGCCCCAGCATTTT
TRBJ2-2 NA NA TRBV6-1 CASRVTQASTGELFF TGTGCCAGCAGGGTCACTCAGGCTTCCACCGGGGAGCTGTTTTTT
TRBJ2-6 NA NA TRBV11-2 CASSRRGAGANVLTF TGTGCCAGCAGTCGCAGGGGGGCTGGGGCCAACGTCCTGACTTTC
TRBJ1-2 NA NA TRBV9 CASSVDQNYGYTF TGTGCCAGCAGCGTAGATCAGAACTATGGCTACACCTTC
TRBJ2-7 NA once TRBV6-5 CASSLRGGAYEQYF TGTGCCAGCAGTTTGAGAGGGGGGGCTTACGAGCAGTACTTC
TRBJ2-2 NA NA TRBV5-1 CASSPGAVIAGELFF TGCGCCAGCAGTCCAGGGGCGGTAATAGCCGGGGAGCTGTTTTTT
TRBJ2-7 NA NA TRBV6-5 CASSYRGGHHSYEQYF TGTGCCAGCAGTTACCGTGGGGGGCATCACTCCTACGAGCAGTACTTC
TRBJ1-5 NA NA TRBV28 CASSLGSQGSNQPQHF TGTGCCAGCAGTTTAGGGTCCCAAGGGTCCAATCAGCCCCAGCATTTT
TRBJ2-5 TRBD2 NA TRBV9 CASSTRLAGGRVETQYF TGTGCCAGCAGCACCCGACTAGCGGGGGGCCGCGTTGAGACCCAGTACTTC
TRBJ1-2 NA NA TRBV7-9 CASSLGLSLGNYGYTF TGTGCCAGCAGCTTAGGGTTGTCCTTGGGTAACTATGGCTACACCTTC
TRBJ1-5 TRBD1 once TRBV28 CASPGQGHQPQHF TGTGCCAGCCCCGGACAGGGGCATCAGCCCCAGCATTTT
TRBJ2-7 TRBD2 NA TRBV4-1 CASSHLLADIPEQYF TGCGCCAGCAGCCATCTACTAGCGGATATACCGGAGCAGTACTTC
TRBJ1-1 NA NA TRBV4-3 CASSQGFNLNTEAFF TGCGCCAGCAGCCAGGGTTTCAATTTGAACACTGAAGCTTTCTTT
TRBJ2-7 NA NA TRBV20-1 CSAWENEQYF TGCAGTGCTTGGGAGAACGAGCAGTACTTC
TRBJ2-6 NA NA TRBV2 CASRAGRGSGANVLTF TGTGCCAGCAGAGCTGGCAGGGGCTCTGGGGCCAACGTCCTGACTTTC
TRBJ1-6 NA once TRBV19 CASTDRVARSPLHF TGTGCCAGTACAGATAGAGTAGCGAGATCACCCCTCCACTTT
TRBJ2-7 NA NA TRBV6-1 CASSEGHFYEQYF TGTGCCAGCAGTGAAGGCCATTTTTACGAGCAGTACTTC
TRBJ1-1 NA NA TRBV6-6 CASSYSPGWTTEAFF TGTGCCAGCAGTTACTCGCCAGGGTGGACGACTGAAGCTTTCTTT